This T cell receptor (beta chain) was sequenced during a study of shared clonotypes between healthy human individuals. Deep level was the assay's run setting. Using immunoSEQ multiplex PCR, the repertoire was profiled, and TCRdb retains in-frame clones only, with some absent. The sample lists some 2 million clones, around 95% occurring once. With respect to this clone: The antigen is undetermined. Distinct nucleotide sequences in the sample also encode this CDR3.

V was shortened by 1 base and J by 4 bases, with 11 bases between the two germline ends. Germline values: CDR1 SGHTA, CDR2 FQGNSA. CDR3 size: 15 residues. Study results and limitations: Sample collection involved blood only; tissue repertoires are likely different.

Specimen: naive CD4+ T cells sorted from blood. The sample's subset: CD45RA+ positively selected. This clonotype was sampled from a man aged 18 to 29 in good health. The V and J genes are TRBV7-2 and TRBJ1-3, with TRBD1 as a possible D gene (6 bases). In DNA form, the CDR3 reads TGTGCCAGCAGCTTAGTACAGGGTTCGGGAAACACCATATATTTT. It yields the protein CASSLVQGSGNTIYF. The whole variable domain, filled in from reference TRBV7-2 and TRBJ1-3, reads GAGVSQSPSNKVTEKGKDVELRCDPISGHTALYWYRQSLGQGLEFLIYFQGNSAPDKSGLPSDRFSAERTGGSVSTLTIQRTQQEDSAVYLCASSLVQGSGNTIYFGEGSWLTVV.